A selection of T cell receptor beta chains follows, all from one sample in a study of cytomegalovirus exposure and HLA in healthy donors. TCRdb's copy holds only in-frame clones and misses some; the assay was immunoSEQ multiplex PCR. The table includes some 130,000 clones, about 80% detected once. Sequenced material: PBMCs. The receptors come from a boy younger than 10 in good health and CMV-seronegative. The CDR3 runs from the conserved cysteine through the conserved F or W. Fields, in order: clone size, D gene, J gene, V gene, CDR3 DNA, CDR3 protein. A D gene is named only where the DNA matches it firmly. Clone sizes are given selectively: once, few, many, or a class where the clone is expanded.

abundance: .; d_gene: TRBD1; j_gene: TRBJ2-7; v_gene: TRBV14; CDR3nt: TGTGCCAGCAGCCGGGTTGCGGGACAGGGATCCTACGAGCAGTACTTC; CDR3aa: CASSRVAGQGSYEQYF
abundance: .; d_gene: .; j_gene: TRBJ1-1; v_gene: TRBV6-5; CDR3nt: TGTGCCAGCAGTTCACTGCTTGAAGCTTTCTTT; CDR3aa: CASSSLLEAFF
abundance: .; d_gene: .; j_gene: TRBJ1-6; v_gene: TRBV5-6; CDR3nt: TGTGCCAGCAGCTTGGGGTGGGACACCGTTAATTCACCCCTCCACTTT; CDR3aa: CASSLGWDTVNSPLHF
abundance: .; d_gene: TRBD1; j_gene: TRBJ2-3; v_gene: TRBV6-4; CDR3nt: TGTGCCAGCAGTGAGAGAGGGACAGGGGGAGCAGATACGCAGTATTTT; CDR3aa: CASSERGTGGADTQYF
abundance: .; d_gene: TRBD2; j_gene: TRBJ2-2; v_gene: TRBV6-1; CDR3nt: TGTGCCAGCAGTGAGGTCTCTGGGGGAGGGCCGACCGGGGAGCTGTTTTTT; CDR3aa: CASSEVSGGGPTGELFF
abundance: .; d_gene: TRBD1; j_gene: TRBJ1-1; v_gene: TRBV6-1; CDR3nt: TGTGCCAGCAGGGACAGGGGTGGCACTGAAGCTTTCTTT; CDR3aa: CASRDRGGTEAFF
abundance: .; d_gene: .; j_gene: TRBJ1-1; v_gene: TRBV11-3; CDR3nt: TGTGCCAGCAGCCTTCAACAGAACACTGAAGCTTTCTTT; CDR3aa: CASSLQQNTEAFF
abundance: .; d_gene: TRBD1; j_gene: TRBJ1-2; v_gene: TRBV19; CDR3nt: TGTGCCAGTAGTCGACAGGGGAACTATGGCTACACCTTC; CDR3aa: CASSRQGNYGYTF
abundance: few; d_gene: .; j_gene: TRBJ2-5; v_gene: TRBV2; CDR3nt: TGTGCCGAGAGGATCTCCGAGACCCAGTACTTC; CDR3aa: CAERISETQYF
abundance: .; d_gene: TRBD1; j_gene: TRBJ2-3; v_gene: TRBV9; CDR3nt: TGTGCCAGCAGCGTAGCCACAGGGGGCTTCACAGATACGCAGTATTTT; CDR3aa: CASSVATGGFTDTQYF
abundance: .; d_gene: TRBD1; j_gene: TRBJ1-2; v_gene: TRBV18; CDR3nt: TGTGCCAGCTCACTAGGACAGGGGGCTAACTATGGCTACACCTTC; CDR3aa: CASSLGQGANYGYTF
abundance: once; d_gene: .; j_gene: TRBJ2-1; v_gene: TRBV11-2; CDR3nt: TGTGCCAGCCGCCAGGGTTGGAATGAGCAGTTCTTC; CDR3aa: CASRQGWNEQFF
abundance: .; d_gene: .; j_gene: TRBJ1-3; v_gene: TRBV9; CDR3nt: TGTGCCAGCAGCCCCCCCGGGAACACCATATATTTT; CDR3aa: CASSPPGNTIYF
abundance: .; d_gene: TRBD1; j_gene: TRBJ1-2; v_gene: TRBV19; CDR3nt: TGTGCCAGTACCACTCCGGGACAGGGGGAGCCTGACTATGGCTACACCTTC; CDR3aa: CASTTPGQGEPDYGYTF
abundance: .; d_gene: TRBD2; j_gene: TRBJ2-3; v_gene: TRBV29-1; CDR3nt: TGCAGCGTTGGGGCGGGAGGGGGCACAGATACGCAGTATTTT; CDR3aa: CSVGAGGGTDTQYF
abundance: .; d_gene: TRBD1; j_gene: TRBJ1-6; v_gene: TRBV7-2; CDR3nt: TGTGCCAGCAGCTACGGACAGGGCTTCAGTTCACCCCTCCACTTT; CDR3aa: CASSYGQGFSSPLHF
abundance: .; d_gene: .; j_gene: TRBJ2-7; v_gene: TRBV4-1; CDR3nt: TGCGCCAGCAGCCAAGATCGAGGGTTGAACCACGAGCAGTACTTC; CDR3aa: CASSQDRGLNHEQYF
abundance: .; d_gene: .; j_gene: TRBJ1-1; v_gene: TRBV30; CDR3nt: TGTGCCTGGAGTCCTCGGGCGGGAGTGAACACTGAAGCTTTCTTT; CDR3aa: CAWSPRAGVNTEAFF
abundance: .; d_gene: .; j_gene: TRBJ2-1; v_gene: TRBV6-4; CDR3nt: TGTGCCAGCAGTGAGGAGGGCGGGCCGTACAATGAGCAGTTCTTC; CDR3aa: CASSEEGGPYNEQFF
abundance: .; d_gene: TRBD2; j_gene: TRBJ2-1; v_gene: TRBV4-2; CDR3nt: TGTGCCAGCAGCCATCCGGGACTAGCGGGAGGGCGGGCTTTATACAATGAGCAGTTCTTC; CDR3aa: CASSHPGLAGGRALYNEQFF
abundance: .; d_gene: .; j_gene: TRBJ2-3; v_gene: TRBV5-1; CDR3nt: TGCGCTAACGTCGCAGGGCGGGGAGTCCCCTCAGATACGCAGTATTTT; CDR3aa: CANVAGRGVPSDTQYF
abundance: .; d_gene: .; j_gene: TRBJ1-1; v_gene: TRBV19; CDR3nt: TGTGCCAGTAGGGTAGCGGGTTGGGAGAACACTGAAGCTTTCTTT; CDR3aa: CASRVAGWENTEAFF
abundance: .; d_gene: .; j_gene: TRBJ1-4; v_gene: TRBV6-1; CDR3nt: TGTGCCAGCAGTGAAACGTCAGGAGGGAATGAGAAACTGTTTTTT; CDR3aa: CASSETSGGNEKLFF
abundance: .; d_gene: .; j_gene: TRBJ1-5; v_gene: TRBV29-1; CDR3nt: TGCAGCGACGGAGGGGGGGCAAGGGGCAATCAGCCCCAGCATTTT; CDR3aa: CSDGGGARGNQPQHF
abundance: .; d_gene: .; j_gene: TRBJ2-3; v_gene: TRBV7-2; CDR3nt: TGTGCCAGCAGCTTAGCGCTACGGGACTCCACAGATACGCAGTATTTT; CDR3aa: CASSLALRDSTDTQYF
abundance: .; d_gene: TRBD2; j_gene: TRBJ2-5; v_gene: TRBV5-1; CDR3nt: TGCGCCAGCAGCTTGTGGTCTAGCGGAGCCACTTACCAAGAGACCCAGTACTTC; CDR3aa: CASSLWSSGATYQETQYF
abundance: .; d_gene: TRBD2; j_gene: TRBJ2-1; v_gene: TRBV6-4; CDR3nt: TGTGCCAGCAGTGAAGCGGGGGGAGTTAATGAGCAGTTCTTC; CDR3aa: CASSEAGGVNEQFF
abundance: .; d_gene: .; j_gene: TRBJ2-7; v_gene: TRBV11-3; CDR3nt: TGTGCCAGCAGCCCCTCCCGGCGGAACGAGCAGTACTTC; CDR3aa: CASSPSRRNEQYF
abundance: .; d_gene: .; j_gene: TRBJ2-3; v_gene: TRBV6-1; CDR3nt: TGTGCCAGCACCCTGAAGGACACCACAGATACGCAGTATTTT; CDR3aa: CASTLKDTTDTQYF
abundance: .; d_gene: .; j_gene: TRBJ1-4; v_gene: TRBV5-4; CDR3nt: TGTGCCAGCAGCCTGAACAGGGCGGGTGAAAAACTGTTTTTT; CDR3aa: CASSLNRAGEKLFF